This TCR beta chain comes out of a study of T-cell reconstitution after alpha-beta-depleted transplantation in children. CDR1 MNHEY and CDR2 SVGAGI come from the germline V gene. V gave up 2 bases and J gave up 0 bases, with 7 bases separating them. The CDR3 runs 15 residues. TCRbeta library preparation incorporated unique molecular identifiers. TCRdb passed the PCR reads through MiXCR, listing each CDR3 protein once. The sample includes 440,000 or so distinct CDR3 sequences, 43% seen only once; the top ten take 25% to 30%. This chain links TRBV6-5 with TRBJ2-2; possibly TRBD2 for D (6 bases). The TCR originated in a girl aged 2 to 9 with aplastic anemia, due to receive a stem cell transplant. The sequenced sample was PBMCs, obtained before TCRalphabeta/CD19-depleted stem cell transplant. The CDR3 DNA reads TGTGCCAGCAGTTACGGGACTCCGAACACCGGGGAGCTGTTTTTT. Encoded protein: CASSYGTPNTGELFF.